The source of this T cell receptor beta chain is a study of cytomegalovirus exposure and HLA in healthy donors (dated by TCRdb to about 2017). Looking at the study overall: According to a later analysis, one platform produced both the approximately 110 validation repertoires and the roughly 660 repertoires of the first cohort. The study aimed to test whether cataloging public T cell receptors could reveal signatures of past pathogen exposure. Along with the roughly 610-subject first cohort, a separate validation cohort of around 110 different subjects was used. To predict cytomegalovirus infection status, the study brought together high-throughput TCR immunosequencing, statistical association of individual TCRs with disease status, and machine learning. The paper's findings and limits, for the study overall: The authors suggested that the approach could potentially be extended to other disease states and immunological phenotypes. A total of 150 or so TCR beta chains were listed by the study as associated with cytomegalovirus. While some public TCRs were present in many individuals, most TCR sequences turned up only very rarely across donors. In vitro tests confirmed that a few of the cytomegalovirus-associated TCR beta chains recognize cytomegalovirus antigens. Of the cluster scores, approximately 95% were above 0 in a later analysis, which found that TCRs clustered in the first cohort also tended to co-occur in the roughly 130 validation repertoires. A later analysis lacked HLA typing for the validation cohort, so it scored co-occurrence in that cohort across all 120 or so repertoires. Cytomegalovirus status was reported to be diagnosed by the classifier with high specificity and sensitivity in both the original and validation cohorts.

The donors belonged to the validation cohort of around 130 subjects, which was separate from the roughly 670-subject first cohort. Worth noting for this clone: Its antigen has not been determined. No per-base quality is available; no much larger clone lies one base away.

The CDR3 spans 16 residues, from the cysteine through the phenylalanine. The retained sequence is limited to the CDR3, 48 bases, with the frame set at the first base. Germline trimming: 4 bases from V, 5 bases from J; junction bases outside gene matches: 8. According to the germline V gene, CDR1 reads SGHRS and CDR2 reads YFSETQ. Library construction relied on the immunoSEQ multiplex PCR assay. In the original analysis: To diagnose cytomegalovirus status from the catalog of TCR beta chain sequences, a statistical classification framework was built. In its TCRdb copy, this immuneACCESS table keeps in-frame sequences only and misses some clones. Where compared with another copy, unresolved V genes explain less than half of these, and the others have no known cause. V, J and clone size reflect that table, while D and trimming were determined from the DNA. Across this sample there are some 170,000 clones, with roughly 90% seen only once. The top ten hold 4% to 4.5% of the sample.

The TCR was taken from a man aged 18 to 30 in good health and CMV-seropositive. This receptor chain uses TRBV5-1 and TRBJ2-5; 13 nucleotides in the junction match TRBD2. The material sequenced was PBMCs. The CDR3 reads CASSLTSGRAGETQYF. Read as DNA, the sequence is TGCGCCAGCAGCCTTACTAGCGGGAGGGCCGGGGAGACCCAGTACTTC.